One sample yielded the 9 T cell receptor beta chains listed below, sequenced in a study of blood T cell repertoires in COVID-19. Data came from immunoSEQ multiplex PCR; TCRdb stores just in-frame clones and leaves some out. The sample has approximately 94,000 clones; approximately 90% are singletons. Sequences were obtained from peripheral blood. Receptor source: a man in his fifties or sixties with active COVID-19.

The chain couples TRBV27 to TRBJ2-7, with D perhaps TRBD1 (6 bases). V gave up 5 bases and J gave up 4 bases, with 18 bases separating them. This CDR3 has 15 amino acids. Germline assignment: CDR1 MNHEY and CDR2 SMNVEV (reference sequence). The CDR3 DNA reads TGTGCCAGCAGTCCTTCCGGCAGGGGATTTTACGAGCAGTACTTC. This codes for CASSPSGRGFYEQYF.

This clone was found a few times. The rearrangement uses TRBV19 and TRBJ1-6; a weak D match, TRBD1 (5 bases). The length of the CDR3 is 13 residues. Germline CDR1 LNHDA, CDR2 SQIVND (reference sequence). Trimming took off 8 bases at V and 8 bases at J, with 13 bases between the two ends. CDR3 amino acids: CASGQDKDSPLHF. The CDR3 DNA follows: TGTGCCAGTGGACAAGACAAAGATTCACCCCTCCACTTT.

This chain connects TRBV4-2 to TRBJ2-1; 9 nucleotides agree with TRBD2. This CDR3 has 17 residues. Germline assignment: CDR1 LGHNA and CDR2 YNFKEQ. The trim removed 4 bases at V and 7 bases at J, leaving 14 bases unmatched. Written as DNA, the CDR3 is TGTGCCAGCAGCCCCACCTCGGGGACTAGCTTTACGAATGAGCAGTTCTTC. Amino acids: CASSPTSGTSFTNEQFF.

CDR3 region: CASSLPTYMNTEAFF. The CDR3 DNA sequence: TGTGCCAGCAGCTTACCGACATACATGAACACTGAAGCTTTCTTT. The chain employs TRBV5-4 and TRBJ1-1; D is ambiguous. Between the trimmed V and J ends, which lost 2 bases and 0 bases, there was a span of 11 bases. The CDR3 covers 15 residues. The V gene's germline CDR1 is SGHNT and CDR2 YYREEE (reference sequence). The entire variable domain, with the rest obtained from reference TRBV5-4 and TRBJ1-1, is as follows: ETGVTQSPTHLIKTRGQQVTLRCSSQSGHNTVSWYQQALGQGPQFIFQYYREEENGRGNFPPRFSGLQFPNYSSELNVNALELDDSALYLCASSLPTYMNTEAFFGQGTRLTVV.

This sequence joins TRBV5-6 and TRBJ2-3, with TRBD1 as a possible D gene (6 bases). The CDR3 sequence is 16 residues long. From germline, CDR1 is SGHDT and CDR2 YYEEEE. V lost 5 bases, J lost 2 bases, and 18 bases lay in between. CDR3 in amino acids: CASSPDRGFYTDTQYF. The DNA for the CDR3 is TGTGCCAGCAGTCCTGATAGGGGGTTCTACACAGATACGCAGTATTTT.

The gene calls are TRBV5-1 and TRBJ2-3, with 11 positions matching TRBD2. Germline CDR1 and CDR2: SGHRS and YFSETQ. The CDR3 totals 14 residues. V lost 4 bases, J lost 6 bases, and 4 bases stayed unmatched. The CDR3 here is CASSNSGGADTQYF. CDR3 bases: TGCGCCAGCAGCAATAGCGGGGGGGCTGATACGCAGTATTTT.

In DNA, the CDR3 is TGCGCCAGCATTAGGGGGTTTGGGGAGACCCAGTACTTC. It specifies CASIRGFGETQYF. The chain carries TRBV10-2 and TRBJ2-5, with D possibly matching TRBD1 (6 bases). CDR1 and CDR2 from the germline V gene are WSHSY and SAAADI. The CDR3 covers 13 residues. V lost 7 bases and J 5 bases, leaving 14 bases between the germline ends.

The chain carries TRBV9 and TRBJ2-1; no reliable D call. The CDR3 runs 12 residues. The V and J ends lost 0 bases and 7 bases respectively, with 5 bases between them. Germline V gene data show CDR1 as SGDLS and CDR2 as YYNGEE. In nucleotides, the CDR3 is TGTGCCAGCAGCGTAGATGCGAATGAGCAGTTCTTC. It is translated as CASSVDANEQFF.

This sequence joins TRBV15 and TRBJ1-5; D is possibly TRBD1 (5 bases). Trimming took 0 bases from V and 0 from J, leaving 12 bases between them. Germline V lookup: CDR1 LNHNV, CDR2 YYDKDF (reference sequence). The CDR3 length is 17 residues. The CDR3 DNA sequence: TGTGCCACCAGCAGAGATCGTCAGGGCGATAGCAATCAGCCCCAGCATTTT. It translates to CATSRDRQGDSNQPQHF.